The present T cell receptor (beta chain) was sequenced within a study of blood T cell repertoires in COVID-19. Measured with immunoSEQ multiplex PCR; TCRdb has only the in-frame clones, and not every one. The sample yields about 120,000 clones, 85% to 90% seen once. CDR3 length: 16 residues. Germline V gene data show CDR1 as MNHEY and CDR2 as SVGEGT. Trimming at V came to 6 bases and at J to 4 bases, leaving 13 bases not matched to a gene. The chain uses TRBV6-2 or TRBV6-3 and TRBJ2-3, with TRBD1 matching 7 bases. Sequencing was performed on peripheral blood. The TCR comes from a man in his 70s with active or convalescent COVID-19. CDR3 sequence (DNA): TGTGCCAGCAGCTTCCCTCCGGACAGGCGAGCAGATACGCAGTATTTT. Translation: CASSFPPDRRADTQYF.